Listed below are T cell receptor beta chains from one sample, sequenced in a study of technical replicates of blood from four donors. TCRdb's copy holds only in-frame clones and misses some; the assay was immunoSEQ multiplex PCR. The sample comprises 60,000 to 75,000 clones, about 97% of which are singletons, and approximately 0.26% rests with the top ten. The sequencing input was T cells isolated from PBMCs. These receptors all stem from a human donor in good health. Both conserved end residues are trimmed from each CDR3.

J gene | V gene | CDR3 protein
TRBJ1-1 | TRBV29-1 | SAGTADNTEAF
TRBJ2-3 | TRBV7-2 | ASSKILGLAGDTDTQY
TRBJ2-6 | TRBV11-2 | ASSLVFRGSGANVLT
TRBJ1-1 | TRBV7-2 | ASSPSTGAGPREAEAF
TRBJ2-7 | TRBV6-5 | ASRPGTGGSYEQY
TRBJ2-7 | TRBV7-3 | ASSQASGPNGGEQY
TRBJ1-3 | TRBV9 | ASSGSFSGNTIY
TRBJ2-3 | TRBV5-6 | ASSPLQYYTDTQY
TRBJ2-7 | TRBV29-1 | SGRLAGDTYEQY
TRBJ1-4 | TRBV4-3 | ASSQVSRTRVNEKLF
TRBJ1-1 | TRBV5-4 | ASSLGNRGSTEAF
TRBJ2-7 | TRBV5-5 | ASSLLSGGPYEQY
TRBJ1-1 | TRBV7-2 | ASSLAQGSSEAF
TRBJ1-4 | TRBV7-9 | ASSLGGSKEKLF
TRBJ2-2 | TRBV5-6 | ASSFILGLTGELF
TRBJ2-1 | TRBV9 | ASSVDGAAHYLGGNEQF
TRBJ2-7 | TRBV4-1 | ASSQTGSSYEQY
TRBJ2-5 | TRBV5-4 | ASSQAGRDGETQY
TRBJ1-1 | TRBV9 | ASSPGTGNTEAF
TRBJ1-3 | TRBV19 | ASSRTGVGGNTIY
TRBJ1-2 | TRBV19 | ASSDGLFYGYT
TRBJ2-5 | TRBV9 | ASSMGLAEKETQY
TRBJ2-7 | TRBV15 | ATSRAVSYEQY
TRBJ1-5 | TRBV29-1 | SVEIGQGGQPQH
TRBJ2-7 | TRBV2 | ASSPGASGSRTYEQY
TRBJ1-3 | TRBV10-3 | AISRQGSSGNTIY
TRBJ2-3 | TRBV2 | ASSGLAPDTQY